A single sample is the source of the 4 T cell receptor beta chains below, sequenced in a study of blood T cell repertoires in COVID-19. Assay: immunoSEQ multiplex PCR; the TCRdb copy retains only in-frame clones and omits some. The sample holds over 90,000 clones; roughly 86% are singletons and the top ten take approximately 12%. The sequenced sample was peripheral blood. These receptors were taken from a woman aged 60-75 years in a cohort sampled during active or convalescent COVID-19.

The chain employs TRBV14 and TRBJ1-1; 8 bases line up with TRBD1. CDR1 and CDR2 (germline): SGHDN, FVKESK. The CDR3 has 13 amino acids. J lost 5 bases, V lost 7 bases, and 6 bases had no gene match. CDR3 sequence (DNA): TGTGCCAGCACCCCAGGGGGCGGAACTGAAGCTTTCTTT. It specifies CASTPGGGTEAFF. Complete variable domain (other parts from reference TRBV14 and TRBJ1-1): EAGVTQFPSHSVIEKGQTVTLRCDPISGHDNLYWYRRVMGKEIKFLLHFVKESKQDESGMPNNRFLAERTGGTYSTLKVQPAELEDSGVYFCASTPGGGTEAFFGQGTRLTVV.

CDR3 bases: TGTGCCAGCAGCGTAGGGTCGGCGGGGGTGGGCACAGATACGCAGTATTTT. Translating it yields CASSVGSAGVGTDTQYF. The V call is TRBV9, the J call TRBJ2-3; 7 bases line up with TRBD2. Germline V gene data show CDR1 as SGDLS and CDR2 as YYNGEE. The J segment lost 1 base and the V segment lost 0 bases, leaving 8 bases of the junction unmatched. This CDR3 is 17 amino acids long. The entire variable domain, with the rest obtained from reference TRBV9 and TRBJ2-3, is as follows: DSGVTQTPKHLITATGQRVTLRCSPRSGDLSVYWYQQSLDQGLQFLIQYYNGEERAKGNILERFSAQQFPDLHSELNLSSLELGDSALYFCASSVGSAGVGTDTQYFGPGTRLTVL.

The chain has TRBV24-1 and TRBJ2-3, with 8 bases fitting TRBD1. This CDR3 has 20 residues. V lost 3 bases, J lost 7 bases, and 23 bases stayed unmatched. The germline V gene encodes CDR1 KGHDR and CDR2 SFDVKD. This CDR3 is CATSDTGPVGRDRLKHTQYF. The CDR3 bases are TGTGCCACCAGTGATACGGGACCGGTCGGTCGGGACAGGTTGAAGCATACGCAGTATTTT.

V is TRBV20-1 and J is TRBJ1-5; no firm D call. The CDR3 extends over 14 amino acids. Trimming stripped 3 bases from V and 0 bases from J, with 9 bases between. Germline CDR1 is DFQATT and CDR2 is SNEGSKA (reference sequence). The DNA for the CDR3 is TGCAGTGCTAGTACAGTCCTTAGCAATCAGCCCCAGCATTTT. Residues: CSASTVLSNQPQHF.